This TCR beta chain comes out of a study of blood T cells in healthy people across ages (dated by TCRdb to between 2015 and 2016). In the study overall: In model experiments, roughly one uniquely barcoded TCR beta cDNA molecule per two T cells was captured by template switching. Using deep sequencing normalized with unique cDNA molecular identifiers, the study measured how TCR beta repertoire diversity changes with age. Donors were grouped into four age groups: young (average approximately 15 years), middle-aged (about 40), aged (about 60) and long-lived (about 82). For two donors (one aged 18 to 30 and one aged 80 or older), the study analyzed two additional independent replicas of 1 million unique cDNA reads from the same blood draw. To avoid experimental bias, donors of different ages were spread randomly across the sequencing lanes. What the research found in general, with its limitations: Because profiling used bulk unsorted PBMCs, naive and antigen-experienced compartments could not be compared conclusively. Observed TCR beta diversity correlated strongly with the percentage of naive T cells measured by flow cytometry. The long-lived group showed more naive CD4+ T cells, fewer expanded clones and increased TCR diversity than the aged group, suggesting age selection. Estimates of total diversity from one million sequenced T cells were regarded as lower bounds and underestimates. Because the CMV infection status of the donors was unknown, age-related changes in expanded clonotypes may potentially have been confounded. As age increased, observed TCR beta diversity per million T cells dropped in a roughly linear way, and a significant reduction was already evident by age 40.

The roughly 42 donors, aged roughly 6 to 90 years, were systemically healthy Caucasian individuals from Russia. Each donor gave 8 to 10 milliliters of peripheral blood, drawn into EDTA-treated Vacutainer tubes. Ficoll-Paque density-gradient centrifugation was used to isolate PBMCs, with at least 7 million per sample. Total RNA was extracted from PBMCs with Trizol reagent, with at least 5.5 micrograms obtained per sample. Naive CD45RAhigh/CD27high T cell percentages were measured by flow cytometry on a PBMC aliquot from every donor. In its sample, this clonotype was seen a few times. Its antigen remains unidentified. No much larger clone exists at a distance of one base, and base qualities are not known. Receptors were amplified or captured by 5' RACE. The sequencer listed for this sample is Illumina HiSeq 2500. A second 7 to 11 cycle PCR used a sample-barcoded 5' primer and a J-beta primer mix. A template-switch 5' adaptor carrying 12 random nucleotides introduced a unique molecular identifier onto each TCR beta cDNA molecule. Each sample yielded at least 2.5 million CDR3-containing paired-end reads. First-strand cDNA synthesis was performed from all RNA using the Mint cDNA synthesis kit, with priming by a TRBC-specific oligonucleotide. Following uracil-DNA glycosylase treatment, all cDNA underwent a first 18-cycle PCR with the universal primers M1SS and BC2_uni_R. The paper's data handling went like this. For normalization, 1 million high-quality reads, each with a distinct molecular identifier, were randomly selected from each sample. Reads sharing molecular identifiers were discarded rather than binned into consensus sequences. MiTCR, run with a Q25 quality threshold and the strictest error-elimination algorithm, handled CDR3 identification, clonotype clustering and error correction. A nonparametric unseen species model with Euler transformation was used to estimate lower-bound total TCR beta diversity. TCRdb reprocessing: public reads trimmed at Q25 with fastp, clones called with MiXCR, in-frame beta chains kept. Rows are combined by CDR3 protein, so each entry shows the most common genes and DNA. None of the V and J calls come from the authors' own analysis; TCRdb made them. This sample lists over 600,000 distinct CDR3 sequences; about 61% were detected once. Roughly 25% of the sample belongs to the ten largest clones.

Source material: blood. This sequence originates from a man aged 35 to 55 in good health.

The DNA sequence reads TGCAGTGCTAGACTACGACAGGGGGTTAAGGATGGCTACACCTTC. This translates into CSARLRQGVKDGYTF. The V and J segments used are TRBV20-1 and TRBJ1-2, with 9 bases matching TRBD1. The junction shows trimming of 2 bases on V and 6 bases on J, and the gene matches do not reach 10 bases of it. Including cysteine and phenylalanine, the CDR3 has 15 amino acids. Only the CDR3 DNA stays, 45 bases, in frame from base 1. CDR1 and CDR2 (DFQATT, SNEGSKA) derive from the germline V gene (reference sequence).